The present TCR beta chain was sequenced within a study of T-cell memory formation after mild COVID-19. Broader study findings: Clones contracting day 15 to 85 were balanced CD4/CD8; later expanders leaned CD4+.

Each CDR3 protein gets one entry after TCRdb re-called the 5' RACE reads with MiXCR. Of roughly 250,000 distinct CDR3 sequences listed, 15% to 20% were seen once; the top ten hold around 3.4%. Note on this clonotype: As yet, its antigen is unknown.

The CDR3 is made up of 16 amino acids. CDR1 and CDR2 (germline): KGHDR, SFDVKD. V was pared by 5 bases and J by 4 bases, with 8 bases of the junction left unmatched. The sequencing sample was made of PBMCs or a T cell subset sorted from them (not recorded which). The V and J genes are TRBV24-1 and TRBJ1-2, with 11 positions matching TRBD1. The clonotype comes from a man aged 18 to 29 who had mild COVID-19 (a few samples of this study predate the infection). Cell type and time point are not known. CDR3 coding DNA: TGTGCCACCAGTGCCGGTCGGGACAGGGGGGGCTATGGCTACACCTTC. This sequence encodes CATSAGRDRGGYGYTF.